Many counts were recorded for the clone carrying this T cell receptor beta chain. The TCRbeta library incorporated unique molecular identifiers. TCRdb re-analysed the PCR reads in MiXCR, keeping a single row per CDR3 protein. Found here are 200,000 or so distinct CDR3 sequences, 5% to 7.5% of them singletons; the top ten hold around 4.1%. These data come from a study of T-cell reconstitution after alpha-beta-depleted transplantation in children. This CDR3 region has 17 residues. J gave up 8 bases and V 2 bases, and 6 bases lay outside the gene matches. CDR1 SGHTA and CDR2 FQGNSA come from the germline V gene.

The chain recombines TRBV7-2 with TRBJ2-1; 16 bases agree with TRBD2. The material was PBMCs, obtained before TCRalphabeta/CD19-depleted stem cell transplant. This clonotype was sampled from a girl under three years old with combined immunodeficiency, due to receive a stem cell transplant. The CDR3 loop is CASSLSWGLAGGDEQFF. CDR3 DNA sequence: TGTGCCAGCAGCTTATCTTGGGGACTAGCGGGAGGGGATGAGCAGTTCTTC.